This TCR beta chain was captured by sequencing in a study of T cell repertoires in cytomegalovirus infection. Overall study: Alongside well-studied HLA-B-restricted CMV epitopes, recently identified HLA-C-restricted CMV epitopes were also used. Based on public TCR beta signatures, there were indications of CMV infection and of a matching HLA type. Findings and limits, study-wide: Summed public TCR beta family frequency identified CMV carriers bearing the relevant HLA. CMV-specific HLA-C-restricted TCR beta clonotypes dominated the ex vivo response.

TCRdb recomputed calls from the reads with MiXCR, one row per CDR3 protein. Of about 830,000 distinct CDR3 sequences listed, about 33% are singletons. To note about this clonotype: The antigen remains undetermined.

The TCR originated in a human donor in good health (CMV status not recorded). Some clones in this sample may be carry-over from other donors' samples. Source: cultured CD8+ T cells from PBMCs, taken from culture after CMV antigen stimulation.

The CDR3 is CATSRDLAGVLPYNEQFF. The CDR3 bases are TGTGCCACCAGCAGAGATCTTGCGGGGGTCCTCCCTTACAATGAGCAGTTCTTC. The chain combines TRBV15 with TRBJ2-1; 7 positions agree with TRBD2. Germline V gene data show CDR1 as LNHNV and CDR2 as YYDKDF (reference sequence). This CDR3 contains 18 residues. Germline trimming cut 0 bases from V and 4 bases from J; bases unmatched to any gene: 12.